These 14 T cell receptor beta chains were sequenced from one sample in a study of technical replicates of blood from a handful of donors. The protocol was immunoSEQ multiplex PCR, while the TCRdb copy is restricted to in-frame clones and leaves out a portion. Seen here are more than 70,000 clones, approximately 96% observed once, and the top ten hold roughly 0.2%. The material sequenced was T cells isolated from PBMCs. Source of these receptors: a human donor in good health.

The chain recombines TRBV10-3 with TRBJ2-7; 7 bases line up with TRBD1. CDR1 and CDR2 from the germline V gene are ENHRY and SYGVKD. The CDR3 spans 15 residues. The ends lost 8 bases at V and 2 bases at J; junction bases unmatched: 12. CDR3 DNA: TGTGCCATCGGCGAGCCGCAAGGGACAGCCTACGAGCAGTACTTC. It is translated as CAIGEPQGTAYEQYF.

CDR3 coding DNA: TGTGCCAGCAGTGAATGGGGCAGCGAGCAGTACTTC. It codes for CASSEWGSEQYF. The chain carries TRBV25-1 and TRBJ2-7; D is perhaps TRBD1 (5 bases). The CDR3 consists of 12 residues. V was trimmed by 1 base and J by 6 bases, leaving 7 bases between them. Germline V gene sequence: CDR1 MGHDK, CDR2 SYGVNS.

This sequence joins TRBV19 and TRBJ1-5; a possible D gene is TRBD1 (5 bases). This CDR3 has 12 amino acids. The germline V and J ends were trimmed by 5 bases and 11 bases, with 13 bases remaining between them. Per the germline V gene, CDR1 is LNHDA and CDR2 is SQIVND (reference sequence). The CDR3: CASSSGLMSQHF. For the CDR3, the DNA is TGTGCCAGTAGTTCGGGACTTATGTCCCAGCATTTT.

The chain combines TRBV28 with TRBJ2-5; 12 bases line up with TRBD1. CDR3 length: 12 residues. Looked up from germline, CDR1 is MDHEN and CDR2 is SYDVKM. CDR3 DNA sequence: TGTGCTTTGGGACAGGGGGCAGAGACCCAGTACTTC. This encodes CALGQGAETQYF.

The chain carries TRBV4-2 and TRBJ1-1; tentative D call: TRBD1 (5 bases). Deletions cut 3 bases from V and 3 bases from J, with 5 bases between. There are 12 residues in the CDR3. CDR1 LGHNA and CDR2 YNFKEQ come from the germline V gene. CDR3 loop: CASSQTDTEAFF. The CDR3 nucleotides are TGTGCCAGCAGCCAGACAGACACTGAAGCTTTCTTT.

This chain uses TRBV28 with TRBJ1-2; 9 bases match TRBD1. The CDR3 has 13 amino acids. The V gene end was trimmed by 7 bases and the J gene end by 7 bases; junction bases not matched to a gene: 7. The germline gives CDR1 MDHEN, CDR2 SYDVKM. The CDR3 DNA reads TGTGCCAGCACCAACCCGGGACAGGGTGGCTACACCTTC. This codes for CASTNPGQGGYTF.

By sample share, this clone is medium-sized. CDR3 bases: TGCGCCAGCAGCCAAGATGGGGACAGCTATAGCAATCAGCCCCAGCATTTT. It encodes CASSQDGDSYSNQPQHF. The chain employs TRBV4-1 and TRBJ1-5, with TRBD1 identical over 7 bases. Germline-derived CDR1 and CDR2 are MGHRA and YSYEKL. This CDR3 has 17 amino acids. V gave up 0 bases and J gave up 0 bases; unmatched junction bases: 5.

The rearrangement links TRBV2 to TRBJ2-7; D is possibly TRBD2 (6 bases). The CDR3 extends over 14 amino acids. Trimming cost V 3 bases and J 3 bases, with 12 bases left between them. Germline-derived CDR1 and CDR2 are SNHLY and FYNNEI. In DNA, the CDR3 is TGTGCCAGCAGTGAGGAGGGCTTCCTCTACGAGCAGTACTTC. This sequence encodes CASSEEGFLYEQYF.

The chain links TRBV10-3 to TRBJ1-1; D perhaps matches TRBD1 (6 bases). Germline CDR1 reads ENHRY; CDR2 reads SYGVKD. CDR3 size: 15 residues. The V end lost 5 bases, the J end lost 0 bases, and 13 bases lay between the germline ends. The CDR3 DNA reads as TGTGCCATCAGTTCAATCGACAGGATGAACACTGAAGCTTTCTTT. This codes for CAISSIDRMNTEAFF.

V is TRBV5-1 and J is TRBJ2-5, with 11 positions matching TRBD2. The V gene's germline CDR1 is SGHRS and CDR2 YFSETQ. This CDR3 has 14 residues. Germline trimming cut 7 bases from V and 1 base from J; bases unmatched to any gene: 3. DNA of the CDR3: TGCGCCAGCCGACTAGCGGGGATCCAAGAGACCCAGTACTTC. Amino acid sequence: CASRLAGIQETQYF.

V and J are TRBV5-1 and TRBJ1-3; D is perhaps TRBD1 (5 bases). CDR3 size: 15 residues. The V end was cut by 0 bases, the J end by 3 bases, with 10 bases between. Germline CDR1 SGHRS, CDR2 YFSETQ. This CDR3 is CASSLVPGDGNTIYF. CDR3 DNA: TGCGCCAGCAGCTTGGTTCCGGGGGATGGAAACACCATATATTTT.

This chain links TRBV6-6 with TRBJ1-1; D is possibly TRBD1 (6 bases). The CDR3 covers 15 residues. The V end lost 2 bases, the J end lost 5 bases, and 15 bases lay between the germline ends. Germline V lookup: CDR1 MNHNY, CDR2 SVGAGI (reference sequence). The CDR3 loop is CASSYKGGAVTEAFF. In DNA form, the CDR3 reads TGTGCCAGCAGTTACAAGGGGGGGGCGGTGACTGAAGCTTTCTTT.

This clone was observed once. The rearrangement uses TRBV7-2 and TRBJ1-1; D is uncertain. Germline CDR1 reads SGHTA; CDR2 reads FQGNSA. The CDR3 spans 15 residues. Trimming shortened V by 4 bases and J by 1 base, and 13 bases separated the two germline ends. CDR3 region: CASSSVGRGNTEAFF. DNA for the CDR3: TGTGCCAGCAGCTCGGTTGGACGGGGGAACACTGAAGCTTTCTTT.

This chain uses TRBV19 with TRBJ1-2, with D maybe TRBD1 (6 bases). V dropped 5 bases and J dropped 8 bases, with 12 bases sitting between them. CDR1 and CDR2 from the germline V gene are LNHDA and SQIVND (reference sequence). The length of the CDR3 is 12 residues. The CDR3 coding sequence is TGTGCCAGTAGTCCGACAGGACGGGGCTACACCTTC. The encoded protein is CASSPTGRGYTF.